This is a list of T cell receptor beta chains from one sample in a study of blood T cell repertoires in COVID-19. TCRdb's table, derived via immunoSEQ multiplex PCR, lists solely in-frame clones and lacks some. Of under 350,000 clones listed, about 87% were seen once; the top ten hold 1.3%. The sequencing input was peripheral blood. The receptors were sampled from a man between 65 and 85 years old with acute or convalescent COVID-19. Both conserved end residues are part of each CDR3.

CDR3aa	v_gene	j_gene
CASSPAGGGQPQHF	TRBV5-1	TRBJ1-5
CASSRGSSSGTYEQYF	TRBV11-2	TRBJ2-7
CASSPERGKQYF	TRBV18	TRBJ2-7
CASSYLMQRIRDTQYF	TRBV6-7	TRBJ2-3
CASSEAALYEQYF	TRBV6-1	TRBJ2-7
CASSFKGVYEQYF	TRBV7-2	TRBJ2-7
CASSVSWGSSYGYTF	TRBV19	TRBJ1-2
CASSESFPASVKNIQYF	TRBV6-1	TRBJ2-4
CASRDRENEKLFF	TRBV5-1	TRBJ1-4
CASSQGGGTQYF	TRBV3-1/TRBV3-2	TRBJ2-5
CASSLGVNEQFF	TRBV5-1	TRBJ2-1
CASSPRGDEKLFF	TRBV18	TRBJ1-4
CASIRGGDVHEQYF	TRBV6-5	TRBJ2-7